The entry below gives a single T cell receptor beta chain sequence along with its context. The table came from immunoSEQ multiplex PCR; TCRdb's copy has only in-frame clones and leaves some out. The sample has around 60,000 clones, roughly two thirds seen once. Germline V gene lookup returns CDR1 SGHDT and CDR2 YYEEEE. V dropped 4 bases and J dropped 1; count of bases not matched to a gene: 3. There are 16 residues in the CDR3. This sample was included in a study of T cell clones after liver transplantation. Study-wide background: A pre-transplant mixed lymphocyte reaction with TCRbeta sequencing defined graft-donor-reactive clones followed in post-transplant blood. Three of eight recipients were HCV-positive; others had non-autoimmune, non-viral indications. Timepoints were pre-transplant, pre-withdrawal, and after withdrawal was completed or failed.

The receptor comes from a human donor who received a liver transplant. Sequences were derived from CD4+ T cells from blood, sampled before liver transplant. The rearrangement uses TRBV5-6 and TRBJ1-5; 12 bases line up with TRBD1. CDR3 in amino acids: CASSAGTGGSNQPQHF. The CDR3 DNA sequence: TGTGCCAGCAGCGCCGGGACAGGGGGCAGCAATCAGCCCCAGCATTTT.